One T cell receptor beta chain is described in this entry. These data are taken from a study of siplizumab effects on memory and regulatory T cells. The assay was immunoSEQ multiplex PCR, and TCRdb's table has in-frame clones only and misses some. The table records over 70,000 clones, around 93% of them present only once. The CDR3 has 15 amino acids. Per germline, CDR1 MNHEY and CDR2 SMNVEV (reference sequence). Losses at the gene ends were 5 bases for V and 2 bases for J; bases not matched to a gene: 5. The source of this sequence is a human donor in good health. The sequenced sample was CD8+ T cells sorted from blood. This chain connects TRBV27 to TRBJ2-3; 9 bases fit TRBD1. The CDR3 nucleotides are TGTGCCAGCAGTCTTCGGACAGGGGACACAGATACGCAGTATTTT. It translates to CASSLRTGDTDTQYF.